This T cell receptor beta chain was found in a study of cytomegalovirus exposure and HLA in healthy donors. The study's findings and limits: Previously analyzed data showed that most TCR beta V segments were productive at a frequency of about 90% or about 30%.

PCR primers comprised 60 Vbeta and 13 Jbeta primers. Clones were sequenced by immunoSEQ multiplex PCR, and TCRdb holds only the in-frame ones, with some missing. Its table lists under 130,000 clones. Germline V gives CDR1 SGHTA, CDR2 FQGNSA. Losses at the gene ends were 3 bases for V and 6 bases for J; bases not matched to a gene: 6. This CDR3 spans 15 amino acids. About this clone: Its matching antigen is unknown.

The receptor's source is a man aged 40-55 years in good health and CMV-seronegative. Sequencing used PBMCs. This chain uses TRBV7-2 with TRBJ2-3; 10 bases align to TRBD2. The CDR3 region has the DNA TGTGCCAGCAGCTTTACTAGCGGGGAGATGGATACGCAGTATTTT. Amino acid sequence: CASSFTSGEMDTQYF. The full variable domain, completed using reference TRBV7-2 and TRBJ2-3, is GAGVSQSPSNKVTEKGKDVELRCDPISGHTALYWYRQSLGQGLEFLIYFQGNSAPDKSGLPSDRFSAERTGGSVSTLTIQRTQQEDSAVYLCASSFTSGEMDTQYFGPGTRLTVL.